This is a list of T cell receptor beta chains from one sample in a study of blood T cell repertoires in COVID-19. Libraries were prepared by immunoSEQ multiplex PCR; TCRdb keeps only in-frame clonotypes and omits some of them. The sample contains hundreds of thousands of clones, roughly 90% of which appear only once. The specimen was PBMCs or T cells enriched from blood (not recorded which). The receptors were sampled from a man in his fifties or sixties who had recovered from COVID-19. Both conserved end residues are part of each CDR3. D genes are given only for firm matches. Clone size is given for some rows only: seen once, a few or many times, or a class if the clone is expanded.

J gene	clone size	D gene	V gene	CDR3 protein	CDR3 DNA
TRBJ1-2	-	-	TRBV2	CASSEYAAAGNYGYTF	TGTGCCAGCAGTGAGTATGCCGCGGCAGGGAACTATGGCTACACCTTC
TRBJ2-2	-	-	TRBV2	CASSVTGLPNTGELFF	TGTGCCAGCAGTGTGACGGGACTCCCGAACACCGGGGAGCTGTTTTTT
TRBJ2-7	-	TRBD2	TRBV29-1	CSVEAITSGRIAYEQYF	TGCAGCGTTGAAGCTATAACTAGCGGGAGGATAGCCTACGAGCAGTACTTC
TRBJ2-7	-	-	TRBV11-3	CASSSGAYEQYF	TGTGCCAGCAGCTCGGGGGCCTACGAGCAGTACTTC
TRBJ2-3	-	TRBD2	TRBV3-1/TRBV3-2	CASRAAGGTDTQYF	TGTGCCAGCAGGGCAGCGGGGGGCACAGATACGCAGTATTTT
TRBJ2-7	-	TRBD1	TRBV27	CASGQGALHYEQYF	TGTGCCAGCGGACAGGGGGCTCTCCACTACGAGCAGTACTTC
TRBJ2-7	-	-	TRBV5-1	CACSVYQGFRYEQYF	TGCGCCTGCAGCGTCTATCAGGGTTTTCGCTACGAGCAGTACTTC
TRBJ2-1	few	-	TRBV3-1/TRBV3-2	CASSQADTYNEQFF	TGTGCCAGCAGCCAAGCCGACACGTACAATGAGCAGTTCTTC
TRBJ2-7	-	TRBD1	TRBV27	CASSSLAGQGAIEQYF	TGTGCCAGCAGTAGTCTAGCGGGACAGGGGGCAATCGAGCAGTACTTC
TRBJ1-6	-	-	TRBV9	CASREGTGPSPLHF	TGTGCCAGCAGAGAGGGTACAGGGCCCTCACCCCTCCACTTT
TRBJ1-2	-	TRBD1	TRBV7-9	CASSPIRDRANYGYTF	TGTGCCAGCAGCCCCATCCGGGACAGGGCTAACTATGGCTACACCTTC
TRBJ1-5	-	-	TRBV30	CAWRSGSNQPQHF	TGTGCCTGGAGATCGGGTAGCAATCAGCCCCAGCATTTT
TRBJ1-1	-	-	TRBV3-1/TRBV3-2	CASSPRGLNTEAFF	TGTGCCAGCAGCCCCCGAGGCTTGAACACTGAAGCTTTCTTT
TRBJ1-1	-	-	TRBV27	CASSQPGQLNTEAFF	TGTGCCAGCAGTCAACCGGGACAATTGAACACTGAAGCTTTCTTT
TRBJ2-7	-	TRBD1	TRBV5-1	CASSLAPGGPSEQYF	TGCGCCAGCAGCTTGGCCCCAGGGGGCCCCTCCGAGCAGTACTTC
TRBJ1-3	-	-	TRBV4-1	CASSQDRDGNTIYF	TGCGCCAGCAGCCAAGACAGGGATGGAAACACCATATATTTT
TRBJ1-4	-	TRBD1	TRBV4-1	CASSPTGAGEKLFF	TGCGCCAGCAGCCCGACAGGGGCGGGTGAAAAACTGTTTTTT
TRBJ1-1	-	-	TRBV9	CASSVDPSANTEAFF	TGTGCCAGCAGCGTAGATCCCAGCGCGAACACTGAAGCTTTCTTT
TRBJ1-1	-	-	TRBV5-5	CASSLGGLNTEAFF	TGTGCCAGCAGCTTGGGGGGCTTGAACACTGAAGCTTTCTTT
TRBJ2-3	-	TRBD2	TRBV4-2	CASSQEYGGIRDTQYF	TGTGCCAGCAGCCAAGAATACGGGGGGATCCGGGATACGCAGTATTTT
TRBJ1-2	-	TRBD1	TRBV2	CASSDGQGAPGYTF	TGTGCCAGCAGTGATGGGCAGGGGGCGCCTGGCTACACCTTC
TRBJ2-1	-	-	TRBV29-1	CSVYIYRSNEQFF	TGCAGCGTTTATATTTACAGGAGCAATGAGCAGTTCTTC
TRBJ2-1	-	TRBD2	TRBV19	CASSTGQGGLAGGNEQFF	TGTGCCAGTAGTACCGGTCAGGGGGGACTAGCGGGAGGGAATGAGCAGTTCTTC
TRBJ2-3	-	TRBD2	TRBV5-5	CASSVRLAGWDTQYF	TGTGCCAGCAGCGTACGCCTAGCGGGATGGGATACGCAGTATTTT
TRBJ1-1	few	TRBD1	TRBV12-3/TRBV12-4	CASRPRQGGEAFF	TGTGCCAGCAGGCCCCGACAGGGGGGTGAAGCTTTCTTT
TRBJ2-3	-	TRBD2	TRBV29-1	CSVMGLAGGPLPDTQYF	TGCAGCGTGATGGGACTAGCGGGGGGGCCTTTGCCAGATACGCAGTATTTT
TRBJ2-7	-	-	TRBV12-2	CASRAKTETSGSCYEQYF	TGTGCAAGTCGCGCTAAGACGGAGACTAGCGGGAGCTGCTACGAGCAGTACTTC
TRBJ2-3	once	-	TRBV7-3	CASSLDRRTDTQYF	TGTGCCAGCAGCTTAGACAGGCGCACAGATACGCAGTATTTT
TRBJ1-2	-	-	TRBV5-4	CASSSPTGQPVIYTF	TGTGCCAGCAGCTCGCCAACAGGCCAGCCTGTCATTTACACCTTC
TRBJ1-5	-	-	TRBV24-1	CATSDSRDSDQPQHF	TGTGCCACCAGTGATTCCCGGGACTCCGATCAGCCCCAGCATTTT
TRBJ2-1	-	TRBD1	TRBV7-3	CASSVGTDNEQFF	TGTGCCAGCAGCGTAGGGACAGACAATGAGCAGTTCTTC
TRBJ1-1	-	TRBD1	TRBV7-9	CASSNRDRGRGTEAFF	TGTGCCAGCAGCAACCGGGACAGGGGGCGGGGGACTGAAGCTTTCTTT
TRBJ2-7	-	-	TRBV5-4	CASSFKGVPGEQYF	TGTGCCAGCAGCTTCAAGGGGGTCCCGGGCGAGCAGTACTTC
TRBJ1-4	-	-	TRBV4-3	CASSQGRPGVEKLFF	TGCGCCAGCAGCCAAGGGCGGCCGGGAGTTGAAAAACTGTTTTTT
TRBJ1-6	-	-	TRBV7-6	CASSPGWSLLHF	TGTGCCAGCAGCCCGGGTTGGTCACTCCTCCACTTT
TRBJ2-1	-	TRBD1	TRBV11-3	CASSSKTGVVHNEQFF	TGTGCCAGCAGCTCCAAAACAGGGGTGGTCCACAATGAGCAGTTCTTC
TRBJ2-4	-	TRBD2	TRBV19	CASSQSSGGTKNIQYF	TGTGCCAGTAGTCAATCTAGCGGGGGGACCAAAAACATTCAGTACTTC
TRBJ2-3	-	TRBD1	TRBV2	CASLKTGTGKADTQYF	TGTGCCAGCCTGAAAACCGGGACAGGGAAGGCAGATACGCAGTATTTT
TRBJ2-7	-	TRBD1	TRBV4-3	CASSQDGTGGYEQYF	TGCGCCAGCAGCCAAGATGGGACAGGGGGCTACGAGCAGTACTTC
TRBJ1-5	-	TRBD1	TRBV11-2	CASSPGQGSGQPQHF	TGTGCCAGCAGCCCAGGACAGGGTTCGGGTCAGCCCCAGCATTTT
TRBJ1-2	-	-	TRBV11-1	CASSLDGKDYGYTF	TGTGCCAGCAGCTTAGATGGCAAAGACTATGGCTACACCTTC
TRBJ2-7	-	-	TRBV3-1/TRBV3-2	CASSYARQLFYEQYF	TGTGCCAGCAGCTACGCGAGACAGCTATTCTACGAGCAGTACTTC
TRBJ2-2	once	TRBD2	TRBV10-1	CASSPELLAGGNTGELFF	TGCGCCAGCAGTCCCGAACTACTAGCGGGAGGGAACACCGGGGAGCTGTTTTTT
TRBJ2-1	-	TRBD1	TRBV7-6	CASSPGQGVYNEQFF	TGTGCCAGCAGCCCCGGACAGGGGGTATACAATGAGCAGTTCTTC
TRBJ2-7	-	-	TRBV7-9	CASSNVLGHGVEQYF	TGTGCCAGCAGCAACGTTTTGGGGCACGGTGTAGAGCAGTACTTC
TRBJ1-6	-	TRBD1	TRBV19	CASSSGTGGSPLHF	TGTGCCAGTAGTTCCGGGACAGGGGGTTCACCCCTCCACTTT
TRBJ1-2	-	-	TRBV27	CASSPEVSSWSGYTF	TGTGCCAGCTCCCCGGAGGTTTCAAGTTGGTCTGGCTACACCTTC
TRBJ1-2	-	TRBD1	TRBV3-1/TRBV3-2	CASSQEAGGLANYGYTF	TGTGCCAGCAGCCAAGAGGCAGGGGGGCTCGCTAACTATGGCTACACCTTC
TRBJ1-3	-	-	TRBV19	CASSLQSSGNTIYF	TGTGCCAGTAGTCTACAGAGCTCTGGAAACACCATATATTTT
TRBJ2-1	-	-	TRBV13	CASSPYGGSTDEQFF	TGTGCCAGCAGCCCATATGGGGGGAGCACAGATGAGCAGTTCTTC
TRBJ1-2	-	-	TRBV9	CASSVAGRGVNGYTF	TGTGCCAGCAGCGTAGCGGGCAGGGGCGTAAATGGCTACACCTTC
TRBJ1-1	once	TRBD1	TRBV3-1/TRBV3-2	CASSHRDRGREAFF	TGTGCCAGCAGCCACCGGGACAGGGGGCGGGAAGCTTTCTTT